This TCR beta chain was observed in a study of cytomegalovirus exposure and HLA in healthy donors. Study results and caveats: Analysis performed later showed TCR beta chains linked to HLA being more clonally expanded than equally common others. Earlier findings revealed that most TCR beta V segments proved productive either about 87% or about 30% of the time.

The PCR had 60 Vbeta and 13 Jbeta primers. Assay: immunoSEQ multiplex PCR; the TCRdb copy retains only in-frame clones and omits some. There are about 120,000 clones in the sample; roughly four fifths occur only once, and around 3% lies in the top ten. Nominal health characterized the donors when sampled, though unrecorded immune exposures were likely. Germline V gene lookup returns CDR1 MDHEN and CDR2 SYDVKM. Trimming at V came to 2 bases and at J to 4 bases, leaving 10 bases not matched to a gene. This CDR3 has 16 amino acids. Points on this clone: Its antigen remains unidentified.

The sequenced sample consisted of PBMCs. This sequence originates from a young woman in good health and CMV-seropositive. The rearrangement uses TRBV28 and TRBJ1-2; the match to TRBD1 covers 7 bases. The CDR3 spells CASSLSGGGSLYGYTF. The CDR3 DNA follows: TGTGCCAGCAGTTTAAGTGGAGGGGGCTCTCTCTATGGCTACACCTTC.